The text below deals with one T cell receptor beta chain. This entry comes from a study of blood T cell repertoires in COVID-19. About the study: Samples representing acute and convalescent COVID-19 were sourced from the United States, Italy and Spain. T cells, B-cell-depleted T cells, or PBMCs supplied cDNA or gDNA.

Original handling: Amplification with reference gene primers provided the estimates of nucleated cell counts. Libraries were prepared by immunoSEQ multiplex PCR; TCRdb keeps only in-frame clonotypes and omits some of them. The DNA gave D and trimming, while V, J and clone size come from that table. The table includes a few hundred thousand clones, over 80% detected once. CDR1 is SGHRS and CDR2 is YFSETQ in the germline V gene. The CDR3 is made up of 15 amino acids. After removal of 0 bases from V and 9 bases from J, the junction contained 10 bases not matched to a gene. The rearrangement uses TRBV5-1 and TRBJ1-1, with 8 nucleotides matching TRBD1. Material: peripheral blood. The clonotype was recovered from a man in his 60s who had recovered from COVID-19. The CDR3 nucleotides read TGCGCCAGCAGCTTGGCCCCAGGGGGCGAAGAGAAAGCTTTCTTT. Its protein is CASSLAPGGEEKAFF.